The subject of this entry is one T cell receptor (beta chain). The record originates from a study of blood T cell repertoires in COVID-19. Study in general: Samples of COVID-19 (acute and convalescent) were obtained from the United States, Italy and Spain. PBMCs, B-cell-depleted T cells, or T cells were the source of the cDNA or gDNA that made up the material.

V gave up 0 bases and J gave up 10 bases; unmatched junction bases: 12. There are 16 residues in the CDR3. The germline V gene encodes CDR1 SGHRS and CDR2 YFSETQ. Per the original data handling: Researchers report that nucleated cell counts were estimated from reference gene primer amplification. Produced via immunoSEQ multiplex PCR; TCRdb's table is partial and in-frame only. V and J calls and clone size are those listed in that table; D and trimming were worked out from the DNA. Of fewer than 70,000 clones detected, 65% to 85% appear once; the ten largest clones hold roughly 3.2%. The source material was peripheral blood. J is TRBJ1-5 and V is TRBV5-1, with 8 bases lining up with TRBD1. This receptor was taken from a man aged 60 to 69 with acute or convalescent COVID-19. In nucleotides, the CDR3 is TGCGCCAGCAGCTTGGGGGGGCCACAGGGGGTGGCACCCCAGCATTTT. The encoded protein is CASSLGGPQGVAPQHF.